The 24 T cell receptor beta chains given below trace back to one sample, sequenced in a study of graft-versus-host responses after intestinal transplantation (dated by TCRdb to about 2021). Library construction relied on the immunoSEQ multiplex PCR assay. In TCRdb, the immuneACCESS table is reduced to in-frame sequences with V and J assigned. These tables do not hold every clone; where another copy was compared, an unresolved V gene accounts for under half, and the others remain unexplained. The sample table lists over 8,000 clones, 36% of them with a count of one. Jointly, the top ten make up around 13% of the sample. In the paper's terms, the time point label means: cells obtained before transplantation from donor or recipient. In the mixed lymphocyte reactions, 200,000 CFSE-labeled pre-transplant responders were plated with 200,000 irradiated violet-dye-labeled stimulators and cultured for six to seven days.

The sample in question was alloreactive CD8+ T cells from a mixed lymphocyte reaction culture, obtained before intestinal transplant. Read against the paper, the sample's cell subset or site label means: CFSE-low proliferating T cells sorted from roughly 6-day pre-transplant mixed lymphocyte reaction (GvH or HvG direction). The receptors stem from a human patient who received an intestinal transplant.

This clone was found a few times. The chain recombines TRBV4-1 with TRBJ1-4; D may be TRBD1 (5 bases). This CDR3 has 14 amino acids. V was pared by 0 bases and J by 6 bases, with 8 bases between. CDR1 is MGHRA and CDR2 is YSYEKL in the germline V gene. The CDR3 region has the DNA TGCGCCAGCAGCCAAGAGGGGGAGGATGAAAAACTGTTTTTT. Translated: CASSQEGEDEKLFF.

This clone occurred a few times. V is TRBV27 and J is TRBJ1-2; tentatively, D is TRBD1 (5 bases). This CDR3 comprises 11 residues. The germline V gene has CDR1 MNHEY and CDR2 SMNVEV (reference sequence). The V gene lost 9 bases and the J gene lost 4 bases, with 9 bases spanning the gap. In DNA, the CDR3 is TGTGCCAGGGCGGGGGGCTATGGCTACACCTTC. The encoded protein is CARAGGYGYTF.

Here the CDR3 reads CASSQAGREGQKFF. Written as DNA, the CDR3 is TGTGCCAGCAGCCAAGCCGGGCGGGAGGGCCAGAAGTTCTTC. V gene TRBV4-2 combines with J gene TRBJ2-1, with 9 bases identical to TRBD2. Looked up from germline, CDR1 is LGHNA and CDR2 is YNFKEQ. J lost 14 bases, V lost 1 base, and 9 bases had no gene match. The CDR3 length is 14 residues.

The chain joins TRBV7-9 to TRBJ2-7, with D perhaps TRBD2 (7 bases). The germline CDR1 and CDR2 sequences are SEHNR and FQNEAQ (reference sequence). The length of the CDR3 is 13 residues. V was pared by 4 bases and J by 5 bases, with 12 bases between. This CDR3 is CASSSGGGNEQYF. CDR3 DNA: TGTGCCAGCAGCTCTGGGGGGGGCAACGAGCAGTACTTC.

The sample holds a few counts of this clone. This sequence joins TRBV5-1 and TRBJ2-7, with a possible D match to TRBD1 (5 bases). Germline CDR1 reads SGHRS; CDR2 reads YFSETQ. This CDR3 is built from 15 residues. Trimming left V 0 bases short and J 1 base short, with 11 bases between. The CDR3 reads CASSLAQGSSYEQYF. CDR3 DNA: TGCGCCAGCAGCTTGGCCCAGGGTTCGTCCTACGAGCAGTACTTC.

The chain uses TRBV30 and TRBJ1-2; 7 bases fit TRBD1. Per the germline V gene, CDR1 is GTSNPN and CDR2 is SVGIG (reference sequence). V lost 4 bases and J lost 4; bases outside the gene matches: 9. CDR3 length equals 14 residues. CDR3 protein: CAWTSRGWAYGYTF. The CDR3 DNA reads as TGTGCCTGGACCTCCAGGGGGTGGGCCTATGGCTACACCTTC.

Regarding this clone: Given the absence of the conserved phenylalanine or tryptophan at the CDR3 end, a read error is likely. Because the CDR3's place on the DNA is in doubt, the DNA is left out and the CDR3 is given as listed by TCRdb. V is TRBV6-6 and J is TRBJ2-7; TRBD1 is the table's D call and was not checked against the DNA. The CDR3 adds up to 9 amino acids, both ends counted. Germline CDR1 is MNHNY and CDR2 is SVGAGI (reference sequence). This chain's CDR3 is CASRTGHPR.

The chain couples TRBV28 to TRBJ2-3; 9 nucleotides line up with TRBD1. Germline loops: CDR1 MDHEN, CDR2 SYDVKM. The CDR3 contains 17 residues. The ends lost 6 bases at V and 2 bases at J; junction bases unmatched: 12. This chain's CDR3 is CASSQLTTGGNTDTQYF. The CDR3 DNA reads TGTGCCAGCAGCCAACTAACGACAGGGGGGAACACAGATACGCAGTATTTT. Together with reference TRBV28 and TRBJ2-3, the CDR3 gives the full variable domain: DVKVTQSSRYLVKRTGEKVFLECVQDMDHENMFWYRQDPGLGLRLIYFSYDVKMKEKGDIPEGYSVSREKKERFSLILESASTNQTSMYLCASSQLTTGGNTDTQYFGPGTRLTVL.

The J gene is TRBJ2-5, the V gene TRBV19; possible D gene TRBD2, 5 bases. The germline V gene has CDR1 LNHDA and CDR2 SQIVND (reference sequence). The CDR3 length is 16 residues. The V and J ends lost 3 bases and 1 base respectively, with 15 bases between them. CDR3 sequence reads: CASSMRVRNFQETQYF. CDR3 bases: TGTGCCAGTAGTATGAGGGTTCGGAACTTCCAAGAGACCCAGTACTTC.

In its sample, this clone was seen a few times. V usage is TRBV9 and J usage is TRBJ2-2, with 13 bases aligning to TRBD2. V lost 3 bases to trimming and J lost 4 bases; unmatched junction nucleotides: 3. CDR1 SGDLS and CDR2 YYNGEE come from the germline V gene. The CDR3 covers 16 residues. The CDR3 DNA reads TGTGCCAGCAGCGGGGGACTAGCGGGACTCACCGGGGAGCTGTTTTTT. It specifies CASSGGLAGLTGELFF.

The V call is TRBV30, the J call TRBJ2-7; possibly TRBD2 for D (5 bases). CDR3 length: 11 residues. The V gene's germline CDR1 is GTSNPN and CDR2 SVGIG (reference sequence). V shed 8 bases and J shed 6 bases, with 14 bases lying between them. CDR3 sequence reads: CAGLLVGEQYF. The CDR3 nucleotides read TGTGCCGGACTTCTTGTGGGCGAGCAGTACTTC.

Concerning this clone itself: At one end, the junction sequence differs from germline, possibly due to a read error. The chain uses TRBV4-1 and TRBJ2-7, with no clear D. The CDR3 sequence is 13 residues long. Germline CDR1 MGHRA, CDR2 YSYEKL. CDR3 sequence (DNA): TGTGCCAGCAGCCAAGTCGTAGCCTACGAGCAGTACTTC. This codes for CASSQVVAYEQYF.

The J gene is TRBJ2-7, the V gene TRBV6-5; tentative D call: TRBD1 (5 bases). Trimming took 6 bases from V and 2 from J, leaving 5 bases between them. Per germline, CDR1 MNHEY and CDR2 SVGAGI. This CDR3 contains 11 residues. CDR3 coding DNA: TGTGCCAGCAGGGGGCCCTACGAGCAGTACTTC. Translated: CASRGPYEQYF.

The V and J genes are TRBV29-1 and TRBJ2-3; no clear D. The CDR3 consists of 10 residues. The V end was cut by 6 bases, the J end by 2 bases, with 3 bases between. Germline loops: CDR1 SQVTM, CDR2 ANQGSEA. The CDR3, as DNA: TGCAGCGTCTCCACAGATACGCAGTATTTT. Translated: CSVSTDTQYF.

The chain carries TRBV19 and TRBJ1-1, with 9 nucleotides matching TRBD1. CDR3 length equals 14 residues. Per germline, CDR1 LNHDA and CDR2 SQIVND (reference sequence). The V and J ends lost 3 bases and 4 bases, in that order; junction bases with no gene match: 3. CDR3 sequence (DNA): TGTGCCAGTAGTATTGGACAGGGGAGCACTGAAGCTTTCTTT. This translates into CASSIGQGSTEAFF. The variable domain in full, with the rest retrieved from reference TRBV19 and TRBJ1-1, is DGGITQSPKYLFRKEGQNVTLSCEQNLNHDAMYWYRQDPGQGLRLIYYSQIVNDFQKGDIAEGYSVSREKKESFPLTVTSAQKNPTAFYLCASSIGQGSTEAFFGQGTRLTVV.

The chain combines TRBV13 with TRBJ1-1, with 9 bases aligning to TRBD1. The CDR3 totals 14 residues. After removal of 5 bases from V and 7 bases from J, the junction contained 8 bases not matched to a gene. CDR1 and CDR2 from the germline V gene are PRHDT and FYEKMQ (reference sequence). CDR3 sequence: CASSLDRGGGEAFF. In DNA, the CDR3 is TGTGCCAGCAGCCTGGACAGGGGAGGTGGTGAAGCTTTCTTT.

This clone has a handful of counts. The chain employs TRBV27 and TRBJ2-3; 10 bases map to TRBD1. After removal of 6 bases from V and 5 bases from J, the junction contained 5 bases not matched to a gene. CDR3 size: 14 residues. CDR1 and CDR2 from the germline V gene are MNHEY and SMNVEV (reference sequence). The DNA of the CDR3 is TGTGCCAGCAGCCGGACAGGGGGAAGAGATACGCAGTATTTT. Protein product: CASSRTGGRDTQYF.

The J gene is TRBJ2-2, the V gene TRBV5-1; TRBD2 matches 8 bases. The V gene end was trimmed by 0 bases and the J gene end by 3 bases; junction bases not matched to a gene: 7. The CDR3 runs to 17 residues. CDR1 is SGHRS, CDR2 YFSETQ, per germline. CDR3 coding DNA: TGCGCCAGCAGCTTGGCCGGCGGGGGGATTGACACCGGGGAGCTGTTTTTT. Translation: CASSLAGGGIDTGELFF.

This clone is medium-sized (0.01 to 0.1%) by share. This CDR3 reads CASSLVQGVTSPLHF. CDR3 sequence (DNA): TGTGCCAGCAGCTTAGTACAGGGGGTGACTTCACCCCTCCACTTT. The rearrangement joins TRBV7-9 to TRBJ1-6; 8 bases line up with TRBD1. J was trimmed by 9 bases and V by 1 base; bases with no gene match: 5. CDR1 SEHNR and CDR2 FQNEAQ come from the germline V gene (reference sequence). The CDR3 runs 15 residues.

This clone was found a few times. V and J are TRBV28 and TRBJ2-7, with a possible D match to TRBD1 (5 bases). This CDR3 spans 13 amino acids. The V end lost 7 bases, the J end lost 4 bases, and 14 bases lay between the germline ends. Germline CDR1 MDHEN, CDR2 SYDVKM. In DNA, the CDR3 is TGTGCCAGCACCCCTTCGACAGCTTACGAGCAGTACTTC. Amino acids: CASTPSTAYEQYF.

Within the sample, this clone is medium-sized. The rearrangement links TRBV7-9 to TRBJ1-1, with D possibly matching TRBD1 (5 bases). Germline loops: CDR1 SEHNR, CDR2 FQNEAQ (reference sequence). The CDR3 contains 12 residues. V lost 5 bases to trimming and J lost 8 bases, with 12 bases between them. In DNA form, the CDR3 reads TGTGCCAGCAGCGGAGGGACGGTGGAAGCTTTCTTT. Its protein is CASSGGTVEAFF.

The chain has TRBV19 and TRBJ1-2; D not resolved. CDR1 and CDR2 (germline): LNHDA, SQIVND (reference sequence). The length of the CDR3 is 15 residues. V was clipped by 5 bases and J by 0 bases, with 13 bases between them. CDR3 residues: CASSEWRIANYGYTF. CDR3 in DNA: TGTGCCAGTAGTGAGTGGCGGATAGCTAACTATGGCTACACCTTC.

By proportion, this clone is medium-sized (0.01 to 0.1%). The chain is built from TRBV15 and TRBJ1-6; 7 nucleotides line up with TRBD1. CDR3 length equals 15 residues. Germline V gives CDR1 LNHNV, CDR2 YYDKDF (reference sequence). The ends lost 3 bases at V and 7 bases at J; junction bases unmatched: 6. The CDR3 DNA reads TGTGCCACCAGCAGGAGCAGGGGGTCGAATTCACCCCTCCACTTT. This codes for CATSRSRGSNSPLHF.

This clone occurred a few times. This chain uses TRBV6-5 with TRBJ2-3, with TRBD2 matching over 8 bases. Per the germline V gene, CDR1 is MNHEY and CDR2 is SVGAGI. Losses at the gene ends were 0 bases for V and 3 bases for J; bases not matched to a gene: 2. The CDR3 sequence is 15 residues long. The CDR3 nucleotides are TGTGCCAGCAGTTACTCGCTAGCGGGTACAGATACGCAGTATTTT. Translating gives CASSYSLAGTDTQYF.